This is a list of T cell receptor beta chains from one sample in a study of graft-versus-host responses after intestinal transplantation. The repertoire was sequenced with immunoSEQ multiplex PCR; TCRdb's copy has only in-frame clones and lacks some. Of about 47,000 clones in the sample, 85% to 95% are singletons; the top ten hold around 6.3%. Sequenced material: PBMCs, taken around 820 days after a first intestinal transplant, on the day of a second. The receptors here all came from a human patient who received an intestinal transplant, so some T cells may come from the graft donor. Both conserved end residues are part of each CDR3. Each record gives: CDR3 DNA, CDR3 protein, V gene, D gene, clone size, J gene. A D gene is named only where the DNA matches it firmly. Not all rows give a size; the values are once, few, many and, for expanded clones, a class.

CDR3 DNA: TGTGCCAGCAGCGTACAGGGACCGAACACCGGGGAGCTGTTTTTT
CDR3 protein: CASSVQGPNTGELFF
V gene: TRBV9
D gene: .
clone size: .
J gene: TRBJ2-2

CDR3 DNA: TGCGCCAGCAGCTTTTGGTACGATGAGAACACTGAAGCTTTCTTT
CDR3 protein: CASSFWYDENTEAFF
V gene: TRBV5-1
D gene: .
clone size: .
J gene: TRBJ1-1

CDR3 DNA: TGTGCTAGCAGCTTAGTGGGAGGGCCCTACAATGAGCAGTTCTTC
CDR3 protein: CASSLVGGPYNEQFF
V gene: TRBV7-7
D gene: TRBD2
clone size: .
J gene: TRBJ2-1

CDR3 DNA: TGTGCCAGTAGTATGGGGGTTAACAGCGTTCAAGAGACCCAGTACTTC
CDR3 protein: CASSMGVNSVQETQYF
V gene: TRBV19
D gene: .
clone size: .
J gene: TRBJ2-5

CDR3 DNA: TGCGCCAGCAGCGAGAGCGGACCGAGAACAAATGAGCAGTTCTTC
CDR3 protein: CASSESGPRTNEQFF
V gene: TRBV5-1
D gene: .
clone size: .
J gene: TRBJ2-1

CDR3 DNA: TGTGCCTGGAAAAAGCCGGGACAGACGATACGCACTGAAGCTTTCTTT
CDR3 protein: CAWKKPGQTIRTEAFF
V gene: TRBV30
D gene: TRBD1
clone size: .
J gene: TRBJ1-1

CDR3 DNA: TGTGCCAGCTCACTAACAGGGGGAATGAACACTGAAGCTTTCTTT
CDR3 protein: CASSLTGGMNTEAFF
V gene: TRBV18
D gene: TRBD1
clone size: .
J gene: TRBJ1-1

CDR3 DNA: TGCGCCAGCAGCTTGGGTGGGACTAGCACAGATACGCAGTATTTT
CDR3 protein: CASSLGGTSTDTQYF
V gene: TRBV5-1
D gene: .
clone size: .
J gene: TRBJ2-3

CDR3 DNA: TGTGCCAGCAGCCGAGGGCCGAACTCTGAAGCTTTCTTT
CDR3 protein: CASSRGPNSEAFF
V gene: TRBV11-2
D gene: .
clone size: .
J gene: TRBJ1-1

CDR3 DNA: TGTGCCAGCAGCTTGGAGTTCATGAACACTGAAGCTTTCTTT
CDR3 protein: CASSLEFMNTEAFF
V gene: TRBV5-6
D gene: .
clone size: .
J gene: TRBJ1-1

CDR3 DNA: TGTGCCTGGAGTCCCGGGCTGTATAGCAATCAGCCCCAGCATTTT
CDR3 protein: CAWSPGLYSNQPQHF
V gene: TRBV30
D gene: .
clone size: .
J gene: TRBJ1-5

CDR3 DNA: TGTGCCAGCAGTCCCGTCGGGTCCTACGAGCAGTACTTC
CDR3 protein: CASSPVGSYEQYF
V gene: TRBV6-1
D gene: .
clone size: .
J gene: TRBJ2-7

CDR3 DNA: TGTGCCAGCACCCTCAGGCTAGCGGGCGAGCAGTACTTC
CDR3 protein: CASTLRLAGEQYF
V gene: TRBV11-2
D gene: TRBD2
clone size: .
J gene: TRBJ2-7

CDR3 DNA: TGCGCCAGCAGCCAAAGATTCTTTAGTGGGGGAGGTCAGCCCCAGCATTTT
CDR3 protein: CASSQRFFSGGGQPQHF
V gene: TRBV4-1
D gene: .
clone size: .
J gene: TRBJ1-5

CDR3 DNA: TGTGCCAGCAGCGTAGCTGGGATAGCGGCTAGCACAGATACGCAGTATTTT
CDR3 protein: CASSVAGIAASTDTQYF
V gene: TRBV9
D gene: .
clone size: .
J gene: TRBJ2-3

CDR3 DNA: TGCGCCAGCAGTGCCAGCCCGGCCAACACTGAAGCTTTCTTT
CDR3 protein: CASSASPANTEAFF
V gene: TRBV10-1
D gene: .
clone size: .
J gene: TRBJ1-1

CDR3 DNA: TGTGCCAGCTCACCGGGGCGGGGGAGCTCCTACAATGAGCAGTTCTTC
CDR3 protein: CASSPGRGSSYNEQFF
V gene: TRBV18
D gene: TRBD2
clone size: .
J gene: TRBJ2-1

CDR3 DNA: TGTGCCAGCAGCTTAGATCCTAGCGGGAGCTCGAGGCAGTTCTTC
CDR3 protein: CASSLDPSGSSRQFF
V gene: TRBV11-3
D gene: TRBD2
clone size: once
J gene: TRBJ2-1

CDR3 DNA: TGTGCCAGCAGTTACCGGCCGGGAGGGCCTTACGAGCAGTACTTC
CDR3 protein: CASSYRPGGPYEQYF
V gene: TRBV6-5
D gene: TRBD2
clone size: .
J gene: TRBJ2-7

CDR3 DNA: TGTGCCAGCTCACCAAAGACTGTTAGCTCCTACGAGCAGTACTTC
CDR3 protein: CASSPKTVSSYEQYF
V gene: TRBV18
D gene: .
clone size: .
J gene: TRBJ2-7

CDR3 DNA: TGTGCCAGCAGTTACGATTACAATCAGCCCCAGCATTTT
CDR3 protein: CASSYDYNQPQHF
V gene: TRBV6-5
D gene: .
clone size: once
J gene: TRBJ1-5

CDR3 DNA: TGCGCCAGTAGCTTGGACGGCGGGACCTATGGCTACACCTTC
CDR3 protein: CASSLDGGTYGYTF
V gene: TRBV5-1
D gene: .
clone size: .
J gene: TRBJ1-2

CDR3 DNA: TGTGCCAGTAGTATGGGGGCTACCTACGAGCAGTACTTC
CDR3 protein: CASSMGATYEQYF
V gene: TRBV19
D gene: .
clone size: .
J gene: TRBJ2-7

CDR3 DNA: TGTGCCAGCAGCACTCCGGAGAATAGCAATCAGCCCCAGCATTTT
CDR3 protein: CASSTPENSNQPQHF
V gene: TRBV11-2
D gene: .
clone size: .
J gene: TRBJ1-5

CDR3 DNA: TGCGCCAGCAGCCCAGCCCGGGGAAATGAGCAGTTCTTC
CDR3 protein: CASSPARGNEQFF
V gene: TRBV5-1
D gene: .
clone size: .
J gene: TRBJ2-1

CDR3 DNA: TGTGCCAGCAGCCCCGGGACAGGGGGCTCCTACGAGCAGTACTTC
CDR3 protein: CASSPGTGGSYEQYF
V gene: TRBV6-1
D gene: TRBD1
clone size: .
J gene: TRBJ2-7

CDR3 DNA: TGTGCCAGAAGCTGTAGCGGACCGTTCGGGGATACGCAGTATTTT
CDR3 protein: CARSCSGPFGDTQYF
V gene: TRBV7-5
D gene: .
clone size: .
J gene: TRBJ2-3

CDR3 DNA: TGTGCCAGCAGCCAAGATGTGGGACTATCGTACAATGAGCAGTTCTTC
CDR3 protein: CASSQDVGLSYNEQFF
V gene: TRBV4-2
D gene: TRBD2
clone size: .
J gene: TRBJ2-1

CDR3 DNA: TGTGCCAGCAGCAGGGTACGGGACAGGGAGTGCGAGAGCAATCAGCCCCAGCATTTT
CDR3 protein: CASSRVRDRECESNQPQHF
V gene: TRBV21-1
D gene: .
clone size: .
J gene: TRBJ1-5

CDR3 DNA: TGTGCCAGCAGTTGTGTGCTAGTAACAGATACGCAGTATTTT
CDR3 protein: CASSCVLVTDTQYF
V gene: TRBV6-5
D gene: .
clone size: .
J gene: TRBJ2-3

CDR3 DNA: TGTGCCAGTAGTATTGGTGTTGGTAGCAATCAGCCCCAGCATTTT
CDR3 protein: CASSIGVGSNQPQHF
V gene: TRBV19
D gene: .
clone size: once
J gene: TRBJ1-5

CDR3 DNA: TGTGCCAGCAGCTTTAGCGGGAGAGCTTACAATGAGCAGTTCTTC
CDR3 protein: CASSFSGRAYNEQFF
V gene: TRBV11-2
D gene: TRBD2
clone size: .
J gene: TRBJ2-1

CDR3 DNA: TGCGCCAGCAGCTTACAACAGGGTACTGAAGCTTTCTTT
CDR3 protein: CASSLQQGTEAFF
V gene: TRBV5-1
D gene: .
clone size: .
J gene: TRBJ1-1

CDR3 DNA: TGTGCCACTCGGGTCGACAATGAGCAGTTCTTC
CDR3 protein: CATRVDNEQFF
V gene: TRBV27
D gene: .
clone size: .
J gene: TRBJ2-1

CDR3 DNA: TGTGCCTGGACTCGACCGGGTTCATCCTACGAGCAGTACTTC
CDR3 protein: CAWTRPGSSYEQYF
V gene: TRBV30
D gene: .
clone size: .
J gene: TRBJ2-7

CDR3 DNA: TGTGCCAGCAGTAGACGGCCTCAGGGATACTATGGCTACACCTTC
CDR3 protein: CASSRRPQGYYGYTF
V gene: TRBV27
D gene: .
clone size: .
J gene: TRBJ1-2

CDR3 DNA: TGTGCCAGCAGCTTTATACTAGACCGCCAGGTTCTCAGGCAGTTCTTC
CDR3 protein: CASSFILDRQVLRQFF
V gene: TRBV7-9
D gene: .
clone size: .
J gene: TRBJ2-1

CDR3 DNA: TGTGCCAGCAGTTTCGGGGGGACTAGCACAGATACGCAGTATTTT
CDR3 protein: CASSFGGTSTDTQYF
V gene: TRBV28
D gene: TRBD2
clone size: .
J gene: TRBJ2-3

CDR3 DNA: TGCGCCAGCAGCTTCCTGCGGGAGACCGACGAGCAGTACTTC
CDR3 protein: CASSFLRETDEQYF
V gene: TRBV5-1
D gene: TRBD2
clone size: once
J gene: TRBJ2-7

CDR3 DNA: TGTGCCTGGAGTGTACCGGGACTGACTAGCAATCAGCCCCAGCATTTT
CDR3 protein: CAWSVPGLTSNQPQHF
V gene: TRBV30
D gene: .
clone size: .
J gene: TRBJ1-5

CDR3 DNA: TGTGCCAGCAGTGGGCGGGCTAGCGGGAGGGGCGGGGAGCTGTTTTTT
CDR3 protein: CASSGRASGRGGELFF
V gene: TRBV6-1
D gene: TRBD2
clone size: .
J gene: TRBJ2-2

CDR3 DNA: TGTGCCATCAATGACCCGGGACCGGCATTGTTTTTGGATGGCTACACCTTC
CDR3 protein: CAINDPGPALFLDGYTF
V gene: TRBV7-9
D gene: .
clone size: .
J gene: TRBJ1-2